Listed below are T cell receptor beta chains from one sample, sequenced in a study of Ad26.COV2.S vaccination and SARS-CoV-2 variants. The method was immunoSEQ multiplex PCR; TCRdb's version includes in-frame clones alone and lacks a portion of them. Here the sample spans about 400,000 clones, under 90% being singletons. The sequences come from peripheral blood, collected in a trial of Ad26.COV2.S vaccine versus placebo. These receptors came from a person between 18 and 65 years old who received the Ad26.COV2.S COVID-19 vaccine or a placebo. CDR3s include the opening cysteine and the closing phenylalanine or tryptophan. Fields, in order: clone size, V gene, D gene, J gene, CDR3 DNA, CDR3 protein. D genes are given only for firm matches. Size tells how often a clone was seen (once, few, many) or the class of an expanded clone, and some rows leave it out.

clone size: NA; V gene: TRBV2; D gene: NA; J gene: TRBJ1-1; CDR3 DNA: TGTGCCAGCGGGACCCTTGAAGCTTTCTTT; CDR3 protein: CASGTLEAFF
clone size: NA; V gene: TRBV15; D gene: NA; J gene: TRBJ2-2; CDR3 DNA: TGTGCCACCAGCAAAGGTGGGACCTCGGACACCGGGGAGCTGTTTTTT; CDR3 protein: CATSKGGTSDTGELFF
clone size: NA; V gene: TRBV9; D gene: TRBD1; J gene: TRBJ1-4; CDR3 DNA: TGTGCCAGCAGCGTTACGACAGGGAATTGGGAAAAACTGTTTTTT; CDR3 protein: CASSVTTGNWEKLFF
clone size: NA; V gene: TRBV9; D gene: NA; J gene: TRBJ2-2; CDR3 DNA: TGTGCCAGCAGCCCGCGGACGGGAGAGGGCCAGGCCGGGGAGCTGTTTTTT; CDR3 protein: CASSPRTGEGQAGELFF
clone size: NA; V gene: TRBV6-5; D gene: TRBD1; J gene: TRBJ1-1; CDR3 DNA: TGTGCCAGCAGATCCAGGGGGGTGGACACTGAAGCTTTCTTT; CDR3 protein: CASRSRGVDTEAFF
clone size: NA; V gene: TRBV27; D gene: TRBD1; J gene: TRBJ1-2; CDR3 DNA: TGTGCCAGCTCAGTCGACAGGGGGCTCTATGGCTACACCTTC; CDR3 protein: CASSVDRGLYGYTF
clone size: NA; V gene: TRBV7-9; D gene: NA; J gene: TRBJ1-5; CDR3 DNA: TGTGCCAGCAGCCGAGGAGGGGGTGCCGAGCCCCAGCATTTT; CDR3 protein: CASSRGGGAEPQHF
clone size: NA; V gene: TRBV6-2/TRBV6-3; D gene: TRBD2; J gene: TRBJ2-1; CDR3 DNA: TGTGCCAGCAGCTCTCAGGTCGCGGGAGATTTCTATGAGCAGTTCTTC; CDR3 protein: CASSSQVAGDFYEQFF
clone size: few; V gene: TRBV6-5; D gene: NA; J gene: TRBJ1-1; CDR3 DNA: TGTGCCAGCAGTTACTCGACTATGGGCCACACTGAAGCTTTCTTT; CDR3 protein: CASSYSTMGHTEAFF
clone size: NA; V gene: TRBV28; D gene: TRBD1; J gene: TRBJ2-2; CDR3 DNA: TGTGCCTGTACAGGGGCCCTCCGCGGCGGGGAGCTGTTTTTT; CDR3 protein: CACTGALRGGELFF
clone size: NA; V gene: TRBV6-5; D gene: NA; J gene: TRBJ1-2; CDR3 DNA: TGTGCCAGCAGTTACACCCGGGGAGGCGGAGGCTACACCTTC; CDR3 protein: CASSYTRGGGGYTF
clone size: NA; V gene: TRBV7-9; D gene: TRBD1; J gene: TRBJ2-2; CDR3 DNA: TGTGCCAGCAGAACGGGACAGGGGATATCCGGGGAGCTGTTTTTT; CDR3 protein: CASRTGQGISGELFF
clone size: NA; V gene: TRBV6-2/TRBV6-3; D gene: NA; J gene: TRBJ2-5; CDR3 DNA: TGTGCCAGCAGTTACGAGTTCCCCCAGGGTGCGGACCTCCAAGAGACCCAGTACTTC; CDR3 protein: CASSYEFPQGADLQETQYF
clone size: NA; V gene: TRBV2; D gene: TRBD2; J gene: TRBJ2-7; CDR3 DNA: TGTGCCAGCAGCGGACTAGCCGGTGAGCAGTACTTC; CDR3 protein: CASSGLAGEQYF
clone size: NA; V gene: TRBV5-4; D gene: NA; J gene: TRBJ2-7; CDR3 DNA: TGTGCCAGCGGCCGCGCGGAGATCTACGAGCAGTACTTC; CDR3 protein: CASGRAEIYEQYF
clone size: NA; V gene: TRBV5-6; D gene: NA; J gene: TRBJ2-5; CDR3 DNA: TGTGCCAGCAGCTGGGCTGGTGGGGAGACCCAGTACTTC; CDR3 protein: CASSWAGGETQYF
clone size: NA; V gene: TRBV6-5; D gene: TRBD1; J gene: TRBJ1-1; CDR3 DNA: TGTGCCAGCAGTTACACGAGGACAGGGGTAAGCACTGAAGCTTTCTTT; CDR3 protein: CASSYTRTGVSTEAFF
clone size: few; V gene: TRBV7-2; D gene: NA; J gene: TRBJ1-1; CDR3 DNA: TGTGCCAGCAGCTCAACCTACAGGGCGGCTTTCTTT; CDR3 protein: CASSSTYRAAFF
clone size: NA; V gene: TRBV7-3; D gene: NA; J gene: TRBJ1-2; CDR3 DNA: TGTGCCAGCAGCTCACAGGGCTATGGCTACACCTTC; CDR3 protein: CASSSQGYGYTF
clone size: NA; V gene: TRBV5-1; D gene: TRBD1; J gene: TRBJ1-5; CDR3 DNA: TGCGCCAGCAGCTTGGCAGGACAGGGCCATCAGCCCCAGCATTTT; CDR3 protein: CASSLAGQGHQPQHF
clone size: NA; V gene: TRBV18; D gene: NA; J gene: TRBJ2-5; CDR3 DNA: TGTGCCAGCTCACGTGTCCACGAGACCCAGTACTTC; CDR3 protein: CASSRVHETQYF
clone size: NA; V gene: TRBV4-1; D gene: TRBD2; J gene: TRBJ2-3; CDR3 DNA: TGCGCCAGTTGGCTAGCGGGAGGCACAGATACGCAGTATTTT; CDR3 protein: CASWLAGGTDTQYF
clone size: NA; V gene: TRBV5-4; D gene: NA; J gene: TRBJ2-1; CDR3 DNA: TGTGCCAGCAGCCCTCAGGGGGGAAGTTACAATGAGCAGTTCTTC; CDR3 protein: CASSPQGGSYNEQFF
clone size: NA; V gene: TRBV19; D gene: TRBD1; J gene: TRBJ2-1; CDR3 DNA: TGTGCCAGCTCAACACCGGGACAGGGAGGTAATGAGCAGTTCTTC; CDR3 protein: CASSTPGQGGNEQFF
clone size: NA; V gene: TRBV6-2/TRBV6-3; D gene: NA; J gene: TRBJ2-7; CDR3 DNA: TGTGCCAGCAGCCTTGGACTAACCTACGAGCAGTACTTC; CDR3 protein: CASSLGLTYEQYF
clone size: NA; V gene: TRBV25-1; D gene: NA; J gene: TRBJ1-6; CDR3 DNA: TGTGCCAGCAGTGCTCCCGGGGGGGTGCATTCACCCCTCCACTTT; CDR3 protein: CASSAPGGVHSPLHF
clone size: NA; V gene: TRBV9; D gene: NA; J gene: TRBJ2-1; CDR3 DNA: TGTGCCAGCAGCCCACTGACTGGAAACAATGAGCAGTTCTTC; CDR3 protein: CASSPLTGNNEQFF
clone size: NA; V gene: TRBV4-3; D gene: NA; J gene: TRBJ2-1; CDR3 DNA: TGCGCCAGCAGCCAAGATAGAACAGCATACAACTACAATGAGCAGTTCTTC; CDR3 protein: CASSQDRTAYNYNEQFF
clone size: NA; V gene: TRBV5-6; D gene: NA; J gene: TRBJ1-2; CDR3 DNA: TGTGCCAGCAGCCCCTCAGGGCGTAACTATGGCTACACCTTC; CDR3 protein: CASSPSGRNYGYTF
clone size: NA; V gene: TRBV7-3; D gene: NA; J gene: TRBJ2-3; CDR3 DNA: TGTGCCAGCAGCCCAGGCGGGCAGCTAACAGATACGCAGTATTTT; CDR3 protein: CASSPGGQLTDTQYF
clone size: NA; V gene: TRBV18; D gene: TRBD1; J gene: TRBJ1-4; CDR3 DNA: TGTGCCAGCTCACCCCGCAGGGGGTTGACTAATGAAAAACTGTTTTTT; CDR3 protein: CASSPRRGLTNEKLFF
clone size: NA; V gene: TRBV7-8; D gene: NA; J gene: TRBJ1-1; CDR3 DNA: TGTGCCAGCAGCTTAGCGGATCCTTGGGGGCCTGAAGCTTTCTTT; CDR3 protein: CASSLADPWGPEAFF